A single sample gave rise to the 6 T cell receptor beta chains below, sequenced in a study of T cell changes during pregnancy in multiple sclerosis. Produced via immunoSEQ multiplex PCR; TCRdb's table is partial and in-frame only. The sample yields roughly 51,000 clones, 90% to 95% seen once. The input for sequencing was CD8+ T cells from peripheral blood mononuclear cells, taken before pregnancy. These receptors were collected from a female donor with multiple sclerosis, enrolled in a pregnancy study.

The chain carries TRBV7-9 and TRBJ1-1; TRBD1 matches at 8 bases. Germline V lookup: CDR1 SEHNR, CDR2 FQNEAQ (reference sequence). This CDR3 is 13 amino acids long. The V segment lost 1 base and the J segment 7 bases; nucleotides outside the gene matches: 2. CDR3 in amino acids: CASSLGTGYEAFF. The CDR3 bases are TGTGCCAGCAGCTTAGGGACAGGGTATGAAGCTTTCTTT.

The chain combines TRBV5-4 with TRBJ2-5; D is perhaps TRBD2 (6 bases). V lost 1 base and J 5 bases, leaving 15 bases between the germline ends. Germline CDR1 is SGHNT and CDR2 is YYREEE (reference sequence). CDR3 length: 15 amino acids. The DNA of the CDR3 is TGTGCCAGCAGCTTGAGGCGGGAACGGACTGAGACCCAGTACTTC. It codes for CASSLRRERTETQYF.

The CDR3 spells CSVGGTNSIDEQFF. CDR3 in DNA: TGCAGCGTTGGAGGGACTAATAGTATTGATGAGCAGTTCTTC. The chain joins TRBV29-1 to TRBJ2-1; the match to TRBD2 covers 7 bases. V shed 4 bases, J shed 8 bases, and the junction held 11 bases outside the gene matches. The CDR3 spans 14 residues. The V gene's germline CDR1 is SQVTM and CDR2 ANQGSEA.

This clone appeared once. The CDR3 nucleotides read TGTGCCAACGGGTTACAGGGAGACTATGGCTACACCTTC. Translating it yields CANGLQGDYGYTF. The J gene is TRBJ1-2, the V gene TRBV6-1; D is possibly TRBD1 (6 bases). V lost 10 bases, J lost 3 bases, and 15 bases lay in between. Germline V gives CDR1 MNHNS, CDR2 SASEGT. The CDR3 has 13 residues.

The chain couples TRBV29-1 to TRBJ2-2; TRBD2 aligns across 7 bases. Germline CDR1 SQVTM, CDR2 ANQGSEA. This CDR3 comprises 13 residues. Trimming removed 3 bases from V and 3 bases from J; junction bases left unmatched: 1. The CDR3 DNA is TGCAGCGTTGAGGGAGGGCACACCGGGGAGCTGTTTTTT. Its translation: CSVEGGHTGELFF.

The CDR3 bases are TGTGCCAGTAGTATTACTAGCGGGAGGGCTGAGCAGTTCTTC. It encodes CASSITSGRAEQFF. The J gene is TRBJ2-1, the V gene TRBV19; 13 bases map to TRBD2. Germline lookup yields CDR1 LNHDA and CDR2 SQIVND (reference sequence). This CDR3 region has 14 residues. Germline trimming cut 3 bases from V and 9 bases from J; bases unmatched to any gene: 2.